This T cell receptor (beta chain) was retrieved from a study of blood T cell repertoires in COVID-19. Libraries were prepared by immunoSEQ multiplex PCR; TCRdb keeps only in-frame clonotypes and omits some of them. The table has approximately 110,000 clones, around 90% seen once; the top ten hold about 1%. CDR3 length equals 16 residues. Germline lookup yields CDR1 LNHNV and CDR2 YYDKDF (reference sequence). V dropped 1 base and J dropped 5; count of bases not matched to a gene: 9. V gene TRBV15 combines with J gene TRBJ2-7, with 9 nucleotides matching TRBD2. The clonotype originates from a human donor in a cohort sampled during active COVID-19. Sample: peripheral blood. Written as DNA, the CDR3 is TGTGCCACCAGCAGAGCAGGTAGCGGGAGTAGGCACGAGCAGTACTTC. Its protein product is CATSRAGSGSRHEQYF.